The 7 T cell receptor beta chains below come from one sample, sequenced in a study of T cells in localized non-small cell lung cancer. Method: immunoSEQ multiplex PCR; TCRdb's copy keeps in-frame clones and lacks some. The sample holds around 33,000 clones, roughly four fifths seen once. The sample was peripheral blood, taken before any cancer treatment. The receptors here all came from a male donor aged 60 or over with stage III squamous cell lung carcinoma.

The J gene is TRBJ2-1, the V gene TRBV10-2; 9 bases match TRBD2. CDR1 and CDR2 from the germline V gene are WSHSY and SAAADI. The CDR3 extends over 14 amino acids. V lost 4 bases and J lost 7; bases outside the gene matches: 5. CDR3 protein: CASSVSGRGNEQFF. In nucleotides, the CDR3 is TGCGCCAGCAGTGTTAGCGGGAGAGGAAATGAGCAGTTCTTC.

The CDR3 sequence is CASSQGSTYSNQPQHF. Here the CDR3 DNA reads TGTGCCAGCAGCCAAGGGAGTACCTATAGCAATCAGCCCCAGCATTTT. The chain has TRBV9 and TRBJ1-5; D remains unclear. The CDR3 contains 16 residues. Trimming removed 4 bases from V and 0 bases from J, with 14 bases in between. The germline CDR1 and CDR2 sequences are SGDLS and YYNGEE.

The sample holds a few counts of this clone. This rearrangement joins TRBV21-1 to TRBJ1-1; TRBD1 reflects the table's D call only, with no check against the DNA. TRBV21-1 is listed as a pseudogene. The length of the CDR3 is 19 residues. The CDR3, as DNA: TGTGCCAGCAGCAAAGCCCTAGCAGTTACAGGGTGGGTGAACACTGAAGCTTTCTTT. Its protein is CASSKALAVTGWVNTEAFF.

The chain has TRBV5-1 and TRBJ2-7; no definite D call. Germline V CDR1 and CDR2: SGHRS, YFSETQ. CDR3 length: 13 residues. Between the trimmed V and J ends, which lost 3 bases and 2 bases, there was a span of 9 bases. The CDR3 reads CASSYPDAYEQYF. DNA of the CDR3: TGCGCCAGCAGCTACCCGGACGCCTACGAGCAGTACTTC.

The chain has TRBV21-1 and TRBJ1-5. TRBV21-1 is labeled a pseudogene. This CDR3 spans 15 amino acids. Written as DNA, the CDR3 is TGTGCCAGCAGCCCCCCAGGAGTTAGCAATCAGCCCCAGCATTTT. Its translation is CASSPPGVSNQPQHF.

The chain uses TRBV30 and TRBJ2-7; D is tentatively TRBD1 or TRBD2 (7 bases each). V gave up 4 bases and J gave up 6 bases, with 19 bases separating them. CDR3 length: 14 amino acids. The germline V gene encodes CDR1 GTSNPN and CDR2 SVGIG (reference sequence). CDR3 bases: TGTGCCTGGATCAGGGGGGAAGGGGGGGGCGAGCAGTACTTC. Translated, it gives CAWIRGEGGGEQYF.

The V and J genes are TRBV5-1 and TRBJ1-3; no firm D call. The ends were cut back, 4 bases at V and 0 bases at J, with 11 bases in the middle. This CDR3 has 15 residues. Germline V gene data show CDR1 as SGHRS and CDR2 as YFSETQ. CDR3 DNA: TGCGCCAGCAGCCCGGACCCCTTCTCTGGAAACACCATATATTTT. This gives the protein CASSPDPFSGNTIYF.